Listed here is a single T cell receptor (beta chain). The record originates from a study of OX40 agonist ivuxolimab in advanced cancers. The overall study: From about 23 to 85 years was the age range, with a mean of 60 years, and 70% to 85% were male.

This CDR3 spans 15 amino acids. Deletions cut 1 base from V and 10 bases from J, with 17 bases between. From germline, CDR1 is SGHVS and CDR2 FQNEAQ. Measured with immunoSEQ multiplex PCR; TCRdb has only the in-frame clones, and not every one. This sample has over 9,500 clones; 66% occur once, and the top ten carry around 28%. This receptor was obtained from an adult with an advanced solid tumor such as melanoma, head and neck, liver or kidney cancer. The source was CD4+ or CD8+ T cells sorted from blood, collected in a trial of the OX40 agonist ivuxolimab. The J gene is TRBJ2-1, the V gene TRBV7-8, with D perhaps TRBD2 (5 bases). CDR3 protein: CASSLGAGSPIEQFF. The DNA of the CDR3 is TGTGCCAGCAGCTTAGGGGCGGGTTCCCCCATCGAGCAGTTCTTC. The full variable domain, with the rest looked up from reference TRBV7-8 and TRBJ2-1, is GAGVSQSPRYKVAKRGQDVALRCDPISGHVSLFWYQQALGQGPEFLTYFQNEAQLDKSGLPSDRFFAERPEGSVSTLKIQRTQQEDSAVYLCASSLGAGSPIEQFFGPGTRLTVL.